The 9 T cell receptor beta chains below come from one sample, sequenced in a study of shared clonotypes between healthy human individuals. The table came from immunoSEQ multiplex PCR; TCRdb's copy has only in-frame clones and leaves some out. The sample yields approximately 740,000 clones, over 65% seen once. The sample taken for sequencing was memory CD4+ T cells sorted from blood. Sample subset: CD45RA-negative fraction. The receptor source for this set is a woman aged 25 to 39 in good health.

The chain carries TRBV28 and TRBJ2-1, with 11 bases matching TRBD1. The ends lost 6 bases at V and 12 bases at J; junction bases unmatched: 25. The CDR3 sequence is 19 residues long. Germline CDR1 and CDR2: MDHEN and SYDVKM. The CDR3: CASSSLGQGGSGSSGRQFF. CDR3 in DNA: TGTGCCAGCAGCTCTCTGGGACAGGGGGGTAGCGGGAGTTCAGGACGGCAGTTCTTC.

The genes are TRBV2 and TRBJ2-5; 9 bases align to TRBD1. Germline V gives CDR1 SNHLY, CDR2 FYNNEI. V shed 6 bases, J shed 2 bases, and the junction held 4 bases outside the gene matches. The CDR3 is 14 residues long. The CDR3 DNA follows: TGTGCCAGCAGCGACAGGGGGGGTCAAGAGACCCAGTACTTC. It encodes CASSDRGGQETQYF.

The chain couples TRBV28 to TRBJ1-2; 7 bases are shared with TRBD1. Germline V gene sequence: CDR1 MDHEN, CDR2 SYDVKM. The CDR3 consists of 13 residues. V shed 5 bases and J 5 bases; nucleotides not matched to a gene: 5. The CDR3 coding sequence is TGTGCCAGCAGTGCAGGGGGACGGTATGGCTACACCTTC. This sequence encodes CASSAGGRYGYTF.

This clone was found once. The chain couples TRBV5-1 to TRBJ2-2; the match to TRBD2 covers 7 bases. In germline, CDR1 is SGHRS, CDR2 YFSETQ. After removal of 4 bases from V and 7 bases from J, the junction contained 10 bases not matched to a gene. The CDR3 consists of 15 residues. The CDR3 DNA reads TGCGCCAGCAGCCCAGCCCTGGGAGGGGTCGGGGAGCTGTTTTTT. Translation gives CASSPALGGVGELFF.

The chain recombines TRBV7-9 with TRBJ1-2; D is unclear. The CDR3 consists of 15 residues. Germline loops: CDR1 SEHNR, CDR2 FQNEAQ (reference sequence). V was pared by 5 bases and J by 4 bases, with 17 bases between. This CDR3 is CASSPLAGFGYGYTF. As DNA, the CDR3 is TGTGCCAGCAGCCCCCTCGCGGGATTCGGCTATGGCTACACCTTC.

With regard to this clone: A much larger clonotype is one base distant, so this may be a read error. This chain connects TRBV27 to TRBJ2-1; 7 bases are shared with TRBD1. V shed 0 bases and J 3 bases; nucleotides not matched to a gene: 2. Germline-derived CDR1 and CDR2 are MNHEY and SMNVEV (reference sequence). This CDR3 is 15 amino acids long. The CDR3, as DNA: TGTGCCAGCAGTTTATCGGCAGGGGGCTACAATGAGCAGTTCTTC. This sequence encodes CASSLSAGGYNEQFF.

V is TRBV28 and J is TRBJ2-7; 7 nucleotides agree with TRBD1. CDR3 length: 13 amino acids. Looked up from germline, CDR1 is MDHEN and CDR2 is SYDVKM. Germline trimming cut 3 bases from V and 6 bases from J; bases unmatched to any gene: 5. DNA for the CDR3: TGTGCCAGCAGTTTCAACACAGGGGTCGAGCAGTACTTC. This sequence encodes CASSFNTGVEQYF. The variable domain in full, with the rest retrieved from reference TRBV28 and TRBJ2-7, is DVKVTQSSRYLVKRTGEKVFLECVQDMDHENMFWYRQDPGLGLRLIYFSYDVKMKEKGDIPEGYSVSREKKERFSLILESASTNQTSMYLCASSFNTGVEQYFGPGTRLTVT.

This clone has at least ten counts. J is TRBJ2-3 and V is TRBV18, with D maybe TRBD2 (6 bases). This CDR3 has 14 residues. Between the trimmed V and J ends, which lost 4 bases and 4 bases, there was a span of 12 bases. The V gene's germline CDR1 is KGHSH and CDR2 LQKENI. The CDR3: CASSREAGADTQYF. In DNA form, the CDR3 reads TGTGCCAGCTCACGAGAAGCGGGCGCAGATACGCAGTATTTT. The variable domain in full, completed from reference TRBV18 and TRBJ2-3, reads NAGVMQNPRHLVRRRGQEARLRCSPMKGHSHVYWYRQLPEEGLKFMVYLQKENIIDESGMPKERFSAEFPKEGPSILRIQQVVRGDSAAYFCASSREAGADTQYFGPGTRLTVL.

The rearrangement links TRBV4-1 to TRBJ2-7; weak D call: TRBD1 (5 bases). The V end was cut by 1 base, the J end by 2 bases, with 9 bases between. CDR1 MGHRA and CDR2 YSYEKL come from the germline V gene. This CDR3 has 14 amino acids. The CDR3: CASSQVAGTYEQYF. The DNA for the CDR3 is TGCGCCAGCAGCCAAGTTGCAGGGACCTACGAGCAGTACTTC.